This T cell receptor beta chain came from a study of blood T cell repertoires in COVID-19. Germline CDR1 reads SEHNR; CDR2 reads FQNEAQ (reference sequence). The V gene end was trimmed by 1 base and the J gene end by 8 bases; junction bases not matched to a gene: 6. The CDR3 totals 16 residues. Measured with immunoSEQ multiplex PCR; TCRdb has only the in-frame clones, and not every one. The sample lists about 250,000 clones, around four fifths occurring once. The chain has TRBV7-9 and TRBJ1-6; TRBD1 matches at 9 bases. Sequenced sample: PBMCs or T cells enriched from blood (not recorded which). The clonotype originates from a woman aged 40-49 years who had been exposed to COVID-19. The CDR3 region is CASSLGGQGTDSPLHF. The CDR3 coding sequence is TGTGCCAGCAGCTTAGGAGGACAGGGGACCGATTCACCCCTCCACTTT.